These 18 T cell receptor beta chains originate from one sample sequenced in a study of cytotoxic CD8 clonotypes in ibrutinib-treated CLL. Clones were sequenced by immunoSEQ multiplex PCR, and TCRdb holds only the in-frame ones, with some missing. The sample contains some 350,000 clones, around 66% of which appear only once. Sequencing used PBMCs, obtained after 36 months of ibrutinib treatment. All receptors come from a human donor with chronic lymphocytic leukemia.

The rearrangement joins TRBV11-2 to TRBJ1-4; the D is unclear. Germline-derived CDR1 and CDR2 are SGHAT and FQNNGV. CDR3 length equals 16 residues. V was clipped by 2 bases and J by 4 bases, with 14 bases between them. The CDR3 loop is CASSLYYGDNNEKLFF. Written as DNA, the CDR3 is TGTGCCAGCAGCTTATACTACGGAGATAATAATGAAAAACTGTTTTTT.

CDR3 region: CASSLGGTSGSYTGELFF. The CDR3 DNA sequence: TGTGCCAGCAGCTTAGGGGGGACTAGCGGGAGTTACACCGGGGAGCTGTTTTTT. The chain joins TRBV7-9 to TRBJ2-2, with 14 nucleotides matching TRBD2. CDR3 length: 18 residues. The J segment lost 3 bases and the V segment lost 1 base, leaving 4 bases of the junction unmatched. CDR1 and CDR2 (germline): SEHNR, FQNEAQ (reference sequence).

V gene TRBV19 combines with J gene TRBJ1-2; possibly TRBD1 for D (6 bases). The CDR3 runs to 14 residues. Germline CDR1 reads LNHDA; CDR2 reads SQIVND (reference sequence). The V gene lost 5 bases and the J gene lost 2 bases, with 12 bases spanning the gap. In DNA, the CDR3 is TGTGCCAGTAGTCCGACGGACAGAAACTATGGCTACACCTTC. It is translated as CASSPTDRNYGYTF.

This clone was detected once. V is TRBV7-2 and J is TRBJ2-5; 8 bases are shared with TRBD2. Germline V lookup: CDR1 SGHTA, CDR2 FQGNSA. The CDR3 length is 16 residues. V lost 1 base and J lost 4; bases outside the gene matches: 8. The CDR3 DNA reads as TGTGCCAGCAGCTTAGTAGTCGGGGGGGCCGGAGAGACCCAGTACTTC. Protein product: CASSLVVGGAGETQYF.

CDR3 sequence (DNA): TGTGCCAGCAGCGTTGGGACAGGGACCCAAGAGACCCAGTACTTC. It specifies CASSVGTGTQETQYF. The chain couples TRBV28 to TRBJ2-5, with TRBD1 identical over 9 bases. This CDR3 is built from 15 residues. Germline lookup yields CDR1 MDHEN and CDR2 SYDVKM. Trimming at V came to 6 bases and at J to 1 base, leaving 6 bases not matched to a gene.

V gene TRBV18 combines with J gene TRBJ2-7; either TRBD1 or TRBD2 may supply D (5 bases each). This CDR3 contains 15 residues. Germline V lookup: CDR1 KGHSH, CDR2 LQKENI. Trimming removed 4 bases at V and 4 bases at J, with 17 bases between. CDR3 in DNA: TGTGCCAGCTCACGGGACCCGGGGCGCGTTTACGAGCAGTACTTC. Translated, it gives CASSRDPGRVYEQYF.

CDR3 sequence reads: CASSPLFGVLSYNEQFF. The CDR3 bases are TGTGCCAGCTCACCACTGTTCGGGGTTCTTTCCTACAATGAGCAGTTCTTC. The chain couples TRBV18 to TRBJ2-1; a possible D gene is TRBD2 (5 bases). The CDR3 sequence is 17 residues long. Germline CDR1 and CDR2: KGHSH and LQKENI. Trimming left V 1 base short and J 1 base short, with 14 bases between.

The chain uses TRBV7-9 and TRBJ2-1, with D maybe TRBD2 (6 bases). From germline, CDR1 is SEHNR and CDR2 FQNEAQ (reference sequence). V was pared by 1 base and J by 7 bases, with 14 bases between. The CDR3 covers 15 residues. CDR3 nucleotides: TGTGCCAGCAGCTTAGGGGGGGTTCTAAGGAATGAGCAGTTCTTC. It encodes CASSLGGVLRNEQFF. Variable domain in full (rest from reference TRBV7-9 and TRBJ2-1): DTGVSQNPRHKITKRGQNVTFRCDPISEHNRLYWYRQTLGQGPEFLTYFQNEAQLEKSRLLSDRFSAERPKGSFSTLEIQRTEQGDSAMYLCASSLGGVLRNEQFFGPGTRLTVL.

This clone was found a few times. The rearrangement joins TRBV5-1 to TRBJ1-2; 9 positions match TRBD1. Trimming took 4 bases from V and 8 from J; bases not matched to a gene: 6. CDR1 is SGHRS, CDR2 YFSETQ, per germline. This CDR3 is 13 amino acids long. CDR3 region: CASSLGTGKGYTF. CDR3 in DNA: TGCGCCAGCAGCCTCGGGACAGGGAAGGGCTACACCTTC.

The CDR3 nucleotides read TGCGCCAGCAGCCCCAGCCTACGCGGCACAGATACGCAGTATTTT. It yields the protein CASSPSLRGTDTQYF. This chain joins TRBV5-1 and TRBJ2-3; D is unresolved. CDR1 is SGHRS and CDR2 is YFSETQ in the germline V gene. Trimming shortened V by 4 bases and J by 1 base, and 13 bases separated the two germline ends. This CDR3 is built from 15 residues. The full variable domain, its missing parts supplied by reference TRBV5-1 and TRBJ2-3, is KAGVTQTPRYLIKTRGQQVTLSCSPISGHRSVSWYQQTPGQGLQFLFEYFSETQRNKGNFPGRFSGRQFSNSRSEMNVSTLELGDSALYLCASSPSLRGTDTQYFGPGTRLTVL.

The genes are TRBV27 and TRBJ2-7, with unresolved D. The CDR3 is 11 residues long. V shed 7 bases and J shed 3 bases, with 7 bases lying between them. The germline V gene encodes CDR1 MNHEY and CDR2 SMNVEV (reference sequence). In nucleotides, the CDR3 is TGTGCCAGCAAGCCCCTCTACGAGCAGTACTTC. Its translation is CASKPLYEQYF.

This clone has only a few counts. This rearrangement joins TRBV6-5 to TRBJ1-6; D might be TRBD1 (6 bases). This CDR3 has 14 amino acids. The germline gives CDR1 MNHEY, CDR2 SVGAGI. V was cut by 5 bases and J by 9 bases, with 14 bases left in between. The CDR3 DNA is TGTGCCAGCAGTATACAGGGTCCACGTTCACCCCTCCACTTT. Amino acid sequence: CASSIQGPRSPLHF.

The V gene is TRBV29-1, the J gene TRBJ2-1, with D unresolved. Germline-derived CDR1 and CDR2 are SQVTM and ANQGSEA. V lost 5 bases and J lost 8, with 10 bases in between. The CDR3 consists of 11 residues. CDR3 protein: CSVRLGHEQFF. The CDR3 DNA follows: TGCAGCGTTAGATTGGGCCATGAGCAGTTCTTC.

The rearrangement joins TRBV4-1 to TRBJ1-1, with D unclear. Germline CDR1 and CDR2: MGHRA and YSYEKL. Trimming stripped 1 base from V and 1 base from J, with 22 bases between. This CDR3 spans 19 amino acids. CDR3: CASSQVYDMSAATNTEAFF. The CDR3 DNA sequence: TGCGCCAGCAGCCAAGTTTACGATATGTCGGCAGCTACGAACACTGAAGCTTTCTTT.

CDR3 region: CASSIPGEQYF. CDR3 coding DNA: TGTGCCAGTAGTATCCCGGGGGAGCAGTACTTC. The chain uses TRBV19 and TRBJ2-7; D may be TRBD2 (5 bases). The germline gives CDR1 LNHDA, CDR2 SQIVND (reference sequence). The CDR3 is 11 amino acids. Trimming cost V 3 bases and J 7 bases, with 7 bases left between them.

The table lists this clone with a count of one. This rearrangement joins TRBV29-1 to TRBJ2-7, with D perhaps TRBD1 or TRBD2 (7 bases each). Germline CDR1 reads SQVTM; CDR2 reads ANQGSEA. The V end was cut by 8 bases, the J end by 5 bases, with 19 bases between. The CDR3 totals 13 residues. The CDR3, as DNA: TGCAGCTCCGCCGGGGGGACAGACAACGAGCAGTACTTC. It yields the protein CSSAGGTDNEQYF.

This clone appeared a few times. V usage is TRBV4-1 and J usage is TRBJ1-2; D not certain. The CDR3 sequence is 15 residues long. Trimming removed 0 bases at V and 5 bases at J, with 13 bases between. Germline V CDR1 and CDR2: MGHRA, YSYEKL. CDR3 DNA: TGCGCCAGCAGCCAAGATAGTTGGGGTTGGTATGGCTACACCTTC. Its protein is CASSQDSWGWYGYTF.

A single count supports this clone. The V and J genes are TRBV9 and TRBJ1-2; D remains unclear. The CDR3 spans 13 residues. CDR1 is SGDLS and CDR2 is YYNGEE in the germline V gene. Trimming pared 3 bases from V and 4 bases from J, leaving 10 bases between. In nucleotides, the CDR3 is TGTGCCAGCAGCGCGTCTTCTGGCTATGGCTACACCTTC. Translated, it gives CASSASSGYGYTF.